This T cell receptor (beta chain) emerged from a study of T cell responses to AZD1222 COVID-19 vaccine. The repertoire was sequenced with immunoSEQ multiplex PCR; TCRdb's copy has only in-frame clones and lacks some. The sample records around 100,000 clones, roughly 90% being singletons. Germline V gene sequence: CDR1 MNHEY, CDR2 SMNVEV (reference sequence). CDR3 length equals 14 residues. V lost 7 bases and J lost 6; bases outside the gene matches: 10. V is TRBV27 and J is TRBJ2-7; 9 positions agree with TRBD2. The origin of this receptor is an adult in good health. The sequences come from peripheral blood, collected on day 0 of AZD1222 vaccination. The CDR3 region has the DNA TGTGCCAGCAAAGTAGCGGGAGTTTCCGTCGAGCAGTACTTC. Its protein is CASKVAGVSVEQYF.